The 25 T cell receptor beta chains given below trace back to one sample, sequenced in a study of CD8 T cells in ankylosing spondylitis (dated by TCRdb to between 2016 and 2019). Which antigens these TCRs recognize remains unknown. Libraries were constructed by 5' RACE. Sequencing was carried out with an Illumina HiSeq 2500. The public reads were reprocessed in TCRdb via fastp at Q25 and MiXCR, keeping in-frame beta chains. CDR3 protein duplicates are merged, each entry listing the most common genes and DNA. Recorded for this sample are about 540,000 distinct CDR3 sequences; about 13% of them occurred a single time. The ten largest make up under 7.5% of the sample. Findings and caveats that apply to the study as a whole: A TCR beta motif of seven or eight highly homologous amino acid variants appeared characteristic of blood from ankylosing spondylitis patients.

The sample taken for sequencing was blood, either unsorted or a sorted T cell fraction (not recorded which). These receptors came from a male donor with ankylosing spondylitis.

A remark on this clonotype: A much larger clone sits a single nucleotide away, making a read error possible. The V and J genes are TRBV12-3 or TRBV12-4 and TRBJ1-5, with D unclear. The CDR3 spans 14 residues. The germline V and J ends were trimmed by 6 bases and 5 bases, with 14 bases remaining between them. The CDR3 region is CASSGTWCDQPQHF. In nucleotides, the CDR3 is TGTGCCAGCAGCGGTACGTGGTGCGATCAGCCCCAGCATTTT.

At least ten counts were recorded for this clonotype. The rearrangement uses TRBV20-1 and TRBJ1-5; a possible D gene is TRBD1 (5 bases). The length of the CDR3 is 12 residues. V was pared by 3 bases and J by 5 bases, with 8 bases between. Per the germline V gene, CDR1 is DFQATT and CDR2 is SNEGSKA (reference sequence). DNA for the CDR3: TGCAGTGCTAGGTCGGGGGATCAGCCCCAGCATTTT. Protein: CSARSGDQPQHF.

In its sample, this clonotype was seen many times. The CDR3: CASSLGGGDNEQFF. The CDR3 DNA follows: TGCGCCAGCAGCTTGGGCGGCGGAGACAATGAGCAGTTCTTC. The V call is TRBV5-1, the J call TRBJ2-1; D is undetermined. Germline V gene sequence: CDR1 SGHRS, CDR2 YFSETQ. The CDR3 is 14 amino acids. Trimming stripped 0 bases from V and 5 bases from J, with 9 bases between.

In DNA, the CDR3 is TGTGCCAGCAGGACGGGACAGCGCACAGATACGCAGTATTTT. It is translated as CASRTGQRTDTQYF. The V call is TRBV6-2 or TRBV6-3, the J call TRBJ2-3; 7 bases map to TRBD1. The length of the CDR3 is 14 residues. The V and J ends lost 6 bases and 1 base, in that order; junction bases with no gene match: 4. Germline lookup yields CDR1 MNHEY and CDR2 SVGEGT.

This clonotype was detected many times. This sequence joins TRBV20-1 and TRBJ2-7; 9 bases align to TRBD2. The length of the CDR3 is 16 residues. Germline V gene data show CDR1 as DFQATT and CDR2 as SNEGSKA (reference sequence). V lost 1 base, J lost 2 bases, and 9 bases stayed unmatched. This chain's CDR3 is CSARASWASGTYEQYF. The CDR3 nucleotides read TGCAGTGCTAGAGCCTCGTGGGCTAGCGGGACCTACGAGCAGTACTTC.

This clonotype occurred many times. The CDR3 spells CASSLTSGRETQYF. Written as DNA, the CDR3 is TGTGCCAGCAGCTTGACTAGCGGGAGAGAGACCCAGTACTTC. V and J are TRBV14 and TRBJ2-5; 12 bases fit TRBD2. The V gene's germline CDR1 is SGHDN and CDR2 FVKESK. The CDR3 length is 14 residues. The V segment lost 5 bases and the J segment 4 bases; nucleotides outside the gene matches: 2.

In this sample, this clonotype turned up many times. V and J are TRBV20-1 and TRBJ2-3, with 12 bases aligning to TRBD2. Unmatched junction bases numbered 5, after V lost 6 bases and J lost 4 bases. The CDR3 length is 14 residues. Germline V gene data show CDR1 as DFQATT and CDR2 as SNEGSKA (reference sequence). The chain's CDR3 is CSATTSGRSDTQYF. DNA for the CDR3: TGCAGTGCCACGACTAGCGGGAGATCAGATACGCAGTATTTT.

This clonotype has just a few counts. J is TRBJ1-4 and V is TRBV10-3; no clear D gene. CDR1 and CDR2 from the germline V gene are ENHRY and SYGVKD. This CDR3 is built from 15 residues. With 0 bases removed from V and 0 bases from J, the gap between germline ends came to 5 bases. The CDR3 DNA sequence: TGTGCCATCAGTGAGTCGGGTTCAACTAATGAAAAACTGTTTTTT. Its translation: CAISESGSTNEKLFF.

This clonotype was picked up a small number of times. The chain employs TRBV18 and TRBJ2-7; D might be TRBD2 (5 bases). V gave up 6 bases and J gave up 6 bases, with 12 bases separating them. In germline, CDR1 is KGHSH, CDR2 LQKENI. CDR3 length equals 12 residues. The CDR3 spells CASSTEGIEQYV. As DNA, the CDR3 is TGTGCCAGCTCCACCGAGGGCATCGAGCAGTACGTC.

This chain connects TRBV15 to TRBJ2-1, with a possible D match to TRBD2 (6 bases). CDR3 size: 14 residues. V was clipped by 5 bases and J by 7 bases, with 15 bases between them. Germline values: CDR1 LNHNV, CDR2 YYDKDF (reference sequence). CDR3: CATSGELAVNEQFF. The CDR3 nucleotides are TGTGCCACCAGCGGGGAACTAGCAGTGAATGAGCAGTTCTTC.

This clonotype was detected once. The genes are TRBV6-6 and TRBJ2-4, with a tentative D call TRBD1 (5 bases). Trimming pared 5 bases from V and 8 bases from J, leaving 13 bases between. The CDR3 consists of 13 residues. Per germline, CDR1 MNHNY and CDR2 SVGAGI (reference sequence). The CDR3 reads CASSVPLGDIQYF. The CDR3 nucleotides read TGTGCCAGCAGTGTCCCCCTAGGGGACATTCAGTACTTC.

The chain uses TRBV6-1 and TRBJ2-3; D is ambiguous. This CDR3 is 19 amino acids long. Germline loops: CDR1 MNHNS, CDR2 SASEGT. Trimming left V 5 bases short and J 0 bases short, with 24 bases between. The CDR3 loop reads CASSTTRYLFVSSTDTQYF. As DNA, the CDR3 is TGTGCCAGCAGTACCACACGTTACCTGTTCGTTTCTAGCACAGATACGCAGTATTTT.

This clonotype was found a few times. The rearrangement joins TRBV10-3 to TRBJ1-2; TRBD1 is a possible D gene (5 bases). Deletions cut 10 bases from V and 5 bases from J, with 11 bases between. The CDR3 covers 11 residues. Germline-derived CDR1 and CDR2 are ENHRY and SYGVKD. The CDR3 sequence is CATGGAYGYTF. In DNA, the CDR3 is TGTGCCACGGGTGGGGCGTATGGCTACACCTTC.

The rearrangement joins TRBV20-1 to TRBJ1-1; the match to TRBD1 covers 12 bases. Germline V CDR1 and CDR2: DFQATT, SNEGSKA (reference sequence). This CDR3 has 15 residues. The chain's CDR3 is CFWGQGAGFHTEAFF. The DNA for the CDR3 is TGCTTCTGGGGACAGGGGGCGGGCTTTCACACTGAAGCTTTCTTT.

The chain is built from TRBV3-1 and TRBJ1-5; no clear D. The germline V and J ends were trimmed by 3 bases and 11 bases, with 17 bases remaining between them. The CDR3 spans 14 residues. Germline CDR1 LGHDT, CDR2 YNNKEL (reference sequence). The CDR3 DNA sequence: TGTGCCAGCAGCCACGGGGTTCCGGAGTCGGCCCAGCATTTT. It encodes CASSHGVPESAQHF.

This clonotype was counted a few times. The chain has TRBV27 and TRBJ1-1, with a weak D call TRBD1 (6 bases). The CDR3 length is 15 residues. V was pared by 7 bases and J by 5 bases, with 20 bases between. Germline V gene sequence: CDR1 MNHEY, CDR2 SMNVEV (reference sequence). CDR3 amino acids: CASNYRAPVGTEAFF. The DNA of the CDR3 is TGTGCCAGCAACTACAGGGCGCCTGTCGGGACTGAAGCTTTCTTT.

This clonotype was seen a handful of times. The V call is TRBV5-1, the J call TRBJ2-5, with 13 bases that match TRBD2. V lost 3 bases, J lost 2 bases, and 10 bases stayed unmatched. CDR3 length equals 18 residues. Germline lookup yields CDR1 SGHRS and CDR2 YFSETQ. CDR3 nucleotides: TGCGCCAGCAGCTCTCCGGGACTAGCGGGACACTCACAAGAGACCCAGTACTTC. This sequence encodes CASSSPGLAGHSQETQYF.

The chain is built from TRBV30 and TRBJ1-4; D remains unclear. V lost 3 bases and J 5 bases, leaving 16 bases between the germline ends. The CDR3 extends over 15 amino acids. Germline loops: CDR1 GTSNPN, CDR2 SVGIG (reference sequence). The CDR3 loop is CAWRVWGRQNEKLFF. CDR3 nucleotides: TGTGCCTGGAGGGTTTGGGGTCGTCAGAATGAAAAACTGTTTTTT.

This clonotype has just a few counts. V is TRBV10-3 and J is TRBJ1-1; no reliable D call. Germline lookup yields CDR1 ENHRY and CDR2 SYGVKD. The CDR3 extends over 13 amino acids. With 10 bases removed from V and 4 bases from J, the gap between germline ends came to 16 bases. CDR3 sequence: CATRPRVGTEAFF. The DNA for the CDR3 is TGTGCCACCAGGCCCCGGGTTGGCACTGAAGCTTTCTTT.

The rearrangement joins TRBV24-1 to TRBJ1-1; D uncertain. The CDR3 covers 12 residues. Per germline, CDR1 KGHDR and CDR2 SFDVKD. Between the trimmed V and J ends, which lost 9 bases and 1 base, there was a span of 8 bases. In DNA form, the CDR3 reads TGTGCCACCGCGGATTGGAACACTGAAGCTTTCTTT. This sequence encodes CATADWNTEAFF.

This clonotype was seen more than once but under ten times. The genes are TRBV14 and TRBJ2-7; TRBD1 aligns across 7 bases. With 4 bases clipped from V and 4 bases from J, the junction kept 16 bases outside the gene matches. CDR1 is SGHDN and CDR2 is FVKESK in the germline V gene. The CDR3 totals 17 residues. The CDR3 coding sequence is TGTGCCAGCAGCCTGTATCCTCCCGGGACAGTGGGTTACGAGCAGTACTTC. Protein: CASSLYPPGTVGYEQYF. Full variable domain (outside the CDR3, taken from reference TRBV14 and TRBJ2-7): EAGVTQFPSHSVIEKGQTVTLRCDPISGHDNLYWYRRVMGKEIKFLLHFVKESKQDESGMPNNRFLAERTGGTYSTLKVQPAELEDSGVYFCASSLYPPGTVGYEQYFGPGTRLTVT.

This clonotype was seen more than once but under ten times. This chain connects TRBV20-1 to TRBJ2-3; 11 nucleotides align to TRBD2. This CDR3 is 14 amino acids long. The germline V gene encodes CDR1 DFQATT and CDR2 SNEGSKA (reference sequence). The trim removed 6 bases at V and 7 bases at J, leaving 9 bases unmatched. The CDR3 coding sequence is TGCAGTGCGCGTACTAGCGGGAGAGGGTATACGCAGTATTTT. Encoded protein: CSARTSGRGYTQYF.

The chain has TRBV5-4 and TRBJ2-3; D perhaps matches TRBD1 (6 bases). CDR1 and CDR2 (germline): SGHNT, YYREEE (reference sequence). The CDR3 has 15 amino acids. Here the CDR3 DNA reads TGTGCTACGTACCGGTGGTCAGGGGACGGGGATACGCAGTATTTT. Translating it yields CATYRWSGDGDTQYF. Looking up the rest from reference TRBV5-4 and TRBJ2-3 gives the full variable domain: ETGVTQSPTHLIKTRGQQVTLRCSSQSGHNTVSWYQQALGQGPQFIFQYYREEENGRGNFPPRFSGLQFPNYSSELNVNALELDDSALYLCATYRWSGDGDTQYFGPGTRLTVL.

The table lists this clonotype with many counts. The chain carries TRBV12-3 or TRBV12-4 and TRBJ2-7, with TRBD1 as a possible D gene (5 bases). V lost 7 bases, J lost 3 bases, and 16 bases lay in between. This CDR3 spans 14 amino acids. The CDR3 bases are TGTGCCAGCAAGCCCACAGGAACACGCTACGAGCAGTACTTC. Protein product: CASKPTGTRYEQYF.

The genes are TRBV20-1 and TRBJ2-1, with 8 bases matching TRBD2. J was trimmed by 0 bases and V by 5 bases; bases with no gene match: 6. The germline V gene encodes CDR1 DFQATT and CDR2 SNEGSKA (reference sequence). The CDR3 length is 15 residues. The CDR3: CSALPSGPSYNEQFF. The CDR3 DNA reads as TGCAGTGCTTTGCCTAGCGGGCCCTCCTACAATGAGCAGTTCTTC.